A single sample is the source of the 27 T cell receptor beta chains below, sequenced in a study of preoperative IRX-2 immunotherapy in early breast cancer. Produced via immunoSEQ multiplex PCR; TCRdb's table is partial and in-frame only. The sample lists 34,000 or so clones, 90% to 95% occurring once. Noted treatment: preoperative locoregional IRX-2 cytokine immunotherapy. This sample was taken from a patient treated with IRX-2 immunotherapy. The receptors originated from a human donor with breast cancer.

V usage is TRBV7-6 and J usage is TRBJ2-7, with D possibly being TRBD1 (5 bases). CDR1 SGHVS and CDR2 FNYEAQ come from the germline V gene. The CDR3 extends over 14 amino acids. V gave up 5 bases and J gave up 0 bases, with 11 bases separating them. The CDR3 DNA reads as TGTGCCAGCAGCCCCCCGACAGCCTCCTACGAGCAGTACTTC. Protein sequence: CASSPPTASYEQYF.

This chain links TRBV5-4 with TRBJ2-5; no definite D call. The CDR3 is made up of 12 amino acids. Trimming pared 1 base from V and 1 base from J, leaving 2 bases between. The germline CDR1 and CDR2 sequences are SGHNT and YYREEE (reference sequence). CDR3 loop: CASSLSQETQYF. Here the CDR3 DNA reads TGTGCCAGCAGCTTGTCCCAAGAGACCCAGTACTTC.

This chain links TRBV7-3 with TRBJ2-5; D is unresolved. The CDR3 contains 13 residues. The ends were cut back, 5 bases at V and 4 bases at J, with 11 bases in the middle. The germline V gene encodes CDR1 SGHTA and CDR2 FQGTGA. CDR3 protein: CASSRSSRETQYF. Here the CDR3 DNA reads TGTGCCAGCAGCCGATCTTCAAGAGAGACCCAGTACTTC.

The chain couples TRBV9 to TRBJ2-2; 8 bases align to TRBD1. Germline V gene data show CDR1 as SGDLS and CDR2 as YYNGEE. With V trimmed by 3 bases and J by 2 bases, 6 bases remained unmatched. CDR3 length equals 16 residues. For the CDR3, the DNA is TGTGCCAGCAGCGCCAACAGGGGGTCCAACACCGGGGAGCTGTTTTTT. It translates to CASSANRGSNTGELFF.

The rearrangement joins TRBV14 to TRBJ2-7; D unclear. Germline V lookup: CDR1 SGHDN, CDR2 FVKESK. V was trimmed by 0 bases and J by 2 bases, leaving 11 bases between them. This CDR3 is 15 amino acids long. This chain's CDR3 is CASSQEGWRPYEQYF. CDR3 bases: TGTGCCAGCAGCCAAGAAGGATGGCGGCCCTACGAGCAGTACTTC.

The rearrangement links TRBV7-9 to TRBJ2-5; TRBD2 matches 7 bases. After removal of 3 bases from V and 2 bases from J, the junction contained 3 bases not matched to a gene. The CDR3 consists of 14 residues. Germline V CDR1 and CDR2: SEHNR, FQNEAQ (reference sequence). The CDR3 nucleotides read TGTGCCAGCAGCTTGGCCGGGGGGCAAGAGACCCAGTACTTC. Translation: CASSLAGGQETQYF.

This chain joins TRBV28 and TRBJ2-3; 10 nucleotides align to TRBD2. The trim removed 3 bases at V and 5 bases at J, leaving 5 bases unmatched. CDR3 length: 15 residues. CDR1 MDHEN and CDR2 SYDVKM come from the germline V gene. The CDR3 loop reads CASSLQLAGLDTQYF. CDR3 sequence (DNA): TGTGCCAGCAGTTTGCAACTAGCGGGATTAGATACGCAGTATTTT.

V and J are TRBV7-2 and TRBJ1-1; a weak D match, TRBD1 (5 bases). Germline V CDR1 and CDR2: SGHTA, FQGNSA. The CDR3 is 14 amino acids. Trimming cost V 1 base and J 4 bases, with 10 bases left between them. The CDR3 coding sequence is TGTGCCAGCAGCTTAGTAGGGGTAGTCACTGAAGCTTTCTTT. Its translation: CASSLVGVVTEAFF.

For the CDR3, the DNA is TGTGCCAGTAGTATAGACGGATCTGGGGCCAACGTCCTGACTTTC. Translating it yields CASSIDGSGANVLTF. The genes are TRBV19 and TRBJ2-6, with D hard to call. Germline V lookup: CDR1 LNHDA, CDR2 SQIVND (reference sequence). The CDR3 length is 15 residues. Trimming stripped 0 bases from V and 1 base from J, with 4 bases between.

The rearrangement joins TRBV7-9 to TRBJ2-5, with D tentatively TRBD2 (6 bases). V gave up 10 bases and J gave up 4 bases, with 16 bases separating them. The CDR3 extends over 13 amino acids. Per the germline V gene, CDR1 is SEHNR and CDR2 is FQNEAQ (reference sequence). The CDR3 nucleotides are TGTGCCATTGGAGGGCCCTCGGGAGAGACCCAGTACTTC. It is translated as CAIGGPSGETQYF.

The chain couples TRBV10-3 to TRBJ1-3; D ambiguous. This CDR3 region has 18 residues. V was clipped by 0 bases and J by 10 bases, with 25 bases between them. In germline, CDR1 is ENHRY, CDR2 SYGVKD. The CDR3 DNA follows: TGTGCCATCAGTGAGTCCTCCGTCCCGGTCCCCATTGCCGAGACCATATATTTT. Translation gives CAISESSVPVPIAETIYF.

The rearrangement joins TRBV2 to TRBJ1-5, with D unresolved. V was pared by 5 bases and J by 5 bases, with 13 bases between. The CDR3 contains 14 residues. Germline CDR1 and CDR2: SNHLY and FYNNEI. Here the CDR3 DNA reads TGTGCCAGCAGTCCTGACGGGGTGTATCAGCCCCAGCATTTT. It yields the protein CASSPDGVYQPQHF.

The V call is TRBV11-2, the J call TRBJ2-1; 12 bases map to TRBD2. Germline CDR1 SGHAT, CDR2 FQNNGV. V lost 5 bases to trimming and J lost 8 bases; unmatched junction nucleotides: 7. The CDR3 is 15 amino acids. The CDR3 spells CASSQTSGRLDEQFF. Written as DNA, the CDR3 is TGTGCCAGCAGCCAGACTAGCGGGAGACTGGATGAGCAGTTCTTC. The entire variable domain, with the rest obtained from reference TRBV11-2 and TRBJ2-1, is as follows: EAGVAQSPRYKIIEKRQSVAFWCNPISGHATLYWYQQILGQGPKLLIQFQNNGVVDDSQLPKDRFSAERLKGVDSTLKIQPAKLEDSAVYLCASSQTSGRLDEQFFGPGTRLTVL.

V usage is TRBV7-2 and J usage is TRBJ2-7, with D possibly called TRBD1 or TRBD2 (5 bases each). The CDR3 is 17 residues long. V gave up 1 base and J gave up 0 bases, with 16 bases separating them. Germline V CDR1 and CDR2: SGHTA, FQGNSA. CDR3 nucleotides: TGTGCCAGCAGCTTAGTGGCCCCGGGACGCTCCTCCTACGAGCAGTACTTC. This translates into CASSLVAPGRSSYEQYF.

The CDR3 DNA reads as TGTGCCAGCAGTTTATGGGTGGGGGTCGGGGAGACCCAGTACTTC. It translates to CASSLWVGVGETQYF. V is TRBV27 and J is TRBJ2-5, with D perhaps being TRBD1 or TRBD2 (5 bases each). The CDR3 totals 15 residues. V shed 1 base and J shed 5 bases, with 14 bases lying between them. Germline assignment: CDR1 MNHEY and CDR2 SMNVEV (reference sequence).

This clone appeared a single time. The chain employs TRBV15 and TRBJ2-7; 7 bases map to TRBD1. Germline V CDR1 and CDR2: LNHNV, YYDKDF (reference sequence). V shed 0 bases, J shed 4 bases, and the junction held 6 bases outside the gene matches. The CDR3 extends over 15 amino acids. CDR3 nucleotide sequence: TGTGCCACCAGCAGAGAAGACAGGGCTGGTTACGAGCAGTACTTC. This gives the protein CATSREDRAGYEQYF. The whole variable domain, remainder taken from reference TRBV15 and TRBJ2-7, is DAMVIQNPRYQVTQFGKPVTLSCSQTLNHNVMYWYQQKSSQAPKLLFHYYDKDFNNEADTPDNFQSRRPNTSFCFLDIRSPGLGDTAMYLCATSREDRAGYEQYFGPGTRLTVT.

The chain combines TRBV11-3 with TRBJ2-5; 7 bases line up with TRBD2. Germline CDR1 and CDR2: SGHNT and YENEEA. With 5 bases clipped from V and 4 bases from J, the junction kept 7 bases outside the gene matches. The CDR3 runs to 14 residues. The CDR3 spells CASSPAGWSETQYF. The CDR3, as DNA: TGTGCCAGCAGCCCAGCGGGGTGGTCAGAGACCCAGTACTTC.

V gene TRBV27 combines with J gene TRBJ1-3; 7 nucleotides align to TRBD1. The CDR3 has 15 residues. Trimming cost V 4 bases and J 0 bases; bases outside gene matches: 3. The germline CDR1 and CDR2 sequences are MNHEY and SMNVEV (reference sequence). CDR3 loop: CASSSRDSSGNTIYF. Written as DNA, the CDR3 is TGTGCCAGCAGTTCGCGGGACAGCTCTGGAAACACCATATATTTT.

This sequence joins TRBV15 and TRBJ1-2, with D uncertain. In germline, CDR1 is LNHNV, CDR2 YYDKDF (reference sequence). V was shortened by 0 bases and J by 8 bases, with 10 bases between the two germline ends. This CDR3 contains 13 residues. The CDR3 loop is CATSREWTVGYTF. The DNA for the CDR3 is TGTGCCACCAGCAGAGAGTGGACGGTGGGCTACACCTTC.

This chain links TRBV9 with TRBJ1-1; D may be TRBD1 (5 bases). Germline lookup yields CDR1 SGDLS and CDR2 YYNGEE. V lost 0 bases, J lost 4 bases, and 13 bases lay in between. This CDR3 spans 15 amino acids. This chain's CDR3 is CASSVGGGVGTEAFF. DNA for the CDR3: TGTGCCAGCAGCGTAGGGGGAGGGGTCGGCACTGAAGCTTTCTTT.

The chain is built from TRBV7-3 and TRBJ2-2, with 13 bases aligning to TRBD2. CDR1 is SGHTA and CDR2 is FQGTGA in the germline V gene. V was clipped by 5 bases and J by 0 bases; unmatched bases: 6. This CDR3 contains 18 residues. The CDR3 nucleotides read TGTGCCAGCAGCCCAAAGGGGACTAGCGGGACGAACACCGGGGAGCTGTTTTTT. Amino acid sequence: CASSPKGTSGTNTGELFF.

The CDR3 reads CASSQDRFGGHEQYF. In nucleotides, the CDR3 is TGTGCCAGCAGCCAAGATAGGTTTGGCGGACACGAGCAGTACTTC. The chain couples TRBV14 to TRBJ2-7; D unclear. Trimming stripped 0 bases from V and 5 bases from J, with 14 bases between. The CDR3 sequence is 15 residues long. CDR1 SGHDN and CDR2 FVKESK come from the germline V gene. Full variable domain (remainder filled in from reference TRBV14 and TRBJ2-7): EAGVTQFPSHSVIEKGQTVTLRCDPISGHDNLYWYRRVMGKEIKFLLHFVKESKQDESGMPNNRFLAERTGGTYSTLKVQPAELEDSGVYFCASSQDRFGGHEQYFGPGTRLTVT.

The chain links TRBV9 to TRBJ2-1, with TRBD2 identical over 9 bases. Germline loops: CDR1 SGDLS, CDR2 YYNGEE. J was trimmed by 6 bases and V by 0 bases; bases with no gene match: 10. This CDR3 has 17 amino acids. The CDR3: CASSVDLAGILSNEQFF. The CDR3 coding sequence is TGTGCCAGCAGCGTAGATCTAGCGGGAATATTAAGCAATGAGCAGTTCTTC.

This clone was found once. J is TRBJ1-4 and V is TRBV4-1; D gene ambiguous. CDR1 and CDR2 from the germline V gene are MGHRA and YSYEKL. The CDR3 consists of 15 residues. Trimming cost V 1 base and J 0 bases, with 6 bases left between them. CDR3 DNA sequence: TGCGCCAGCAGCCAAGGGCTGACAACTAATGAAAAACTGTTTTTT. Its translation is CASSQGLTTNEKLFF.

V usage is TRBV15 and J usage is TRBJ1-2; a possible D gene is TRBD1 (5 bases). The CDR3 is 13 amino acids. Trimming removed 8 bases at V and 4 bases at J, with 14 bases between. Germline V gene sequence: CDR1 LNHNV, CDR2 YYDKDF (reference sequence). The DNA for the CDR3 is TGTGCCACCCAACGAGACAGATCCTATGGCTACACCTTC. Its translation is CATQRDRSYGYTF. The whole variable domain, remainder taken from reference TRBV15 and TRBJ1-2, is DAMVIQNPRYQVTQFGKPVTLSCSQTLNHNVMYWYQQKSSQAPKLLFHYYDKDFNNEADTPDNFQSRRPNTSFCFLDIRSPGLGDTAMYLCATQRDRSYGYTFGSGTRLTVV.

The CDR3 coding sequence is TGTGCCAGCAGCAAGTCCGGGACTAGCGGGAGGGAGGAGTTCTTC. As protein: CASSKSGTSGREEFF. The chain couples TRBV7-3 to TRBJ2-1, with 16 bases matching TRBD2. Germline values: CDR1 SGHTA, CDR2 FQGTGA. This CDR3 is built from 15 residues. V was pared by 5 bases and J by 14 bases, with 9 bases of the junction left unmatched.

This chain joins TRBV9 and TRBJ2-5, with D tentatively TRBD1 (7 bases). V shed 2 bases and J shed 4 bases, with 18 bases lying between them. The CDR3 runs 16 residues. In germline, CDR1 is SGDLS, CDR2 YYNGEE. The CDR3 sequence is CASSVDPGGQGETQYF. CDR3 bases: TGTGCCAGCAGCGTGGACCCAGGGGGGCAGGGAGAGACCCAGTACTTC.